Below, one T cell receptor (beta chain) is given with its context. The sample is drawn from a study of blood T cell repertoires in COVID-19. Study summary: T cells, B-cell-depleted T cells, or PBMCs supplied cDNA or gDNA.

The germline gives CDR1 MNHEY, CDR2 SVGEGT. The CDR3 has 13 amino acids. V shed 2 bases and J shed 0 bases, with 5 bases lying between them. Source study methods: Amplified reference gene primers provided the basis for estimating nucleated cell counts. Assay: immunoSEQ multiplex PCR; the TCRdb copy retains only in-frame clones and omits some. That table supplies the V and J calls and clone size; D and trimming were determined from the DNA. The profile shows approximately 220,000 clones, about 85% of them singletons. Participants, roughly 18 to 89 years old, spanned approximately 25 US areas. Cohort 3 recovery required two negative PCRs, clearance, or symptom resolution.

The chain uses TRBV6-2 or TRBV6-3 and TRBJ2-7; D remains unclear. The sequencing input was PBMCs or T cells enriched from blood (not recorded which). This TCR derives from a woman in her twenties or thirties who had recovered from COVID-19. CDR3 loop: CASSYLGSYEQYF. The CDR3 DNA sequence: TGTGCCAGCAGTTACCTCGGCTCCTACGAGCAGTACTTC.